This T cell receptor beta chain was identified in a study of control samples from healthy donors and cancer patients (TCRdb year 2020). V is pruned by 4 bases and J by 4 bases, leaving 5 bases of the junction without a gene match. From the cysteine up to the phenylalanine, the CDR3 has a length of 15 residues. Only CDR3 DNA is held: 45 bases, read in frame from base 1. CDR1 and CDR2, looked up from the germline V gene (reference sequence), are LGHDT and YNNKEL. Details on this clone: Its antigen remains undetermined. Within one base of it there is no much larger clone, and no base qualities were kept.

Receptor libraries were prepared by the immunoSEQ multiplex PCR assay. TCRdb took over this immuneACCESS table, retaining in-frame rearrangements with V and J assigned. Such tables are incomplete; in checked studies, under half of the missing clones stem from an unresolved V gene, and the remainder is unexplained. The sample has 25,000 to 35,000 clones on record, around 87% of them singletons. Roughly 1.5% of the sample goes to the ten largest clones. The sequence links TRBV3-1 (or the pseudogene TRBV3-2) to TRBJ2-3; 10 bases in between match TRBD2. The source of this sequence is a woman in her thirties or forties with lung cancer. Sample: PBMCs. The CDR3 reads as follows: CASSRKGLAADTQYF. The DNA sequence is TGTGCCAGCAGCCGAAAAGGACTAGCGGCAGATACGCAGTATTTT.